This TCR beta chain was sequenced for a study of monozygotic twins with inflammatory bowel disease. Study-level findings and limits: Any single strong signal or clonotype tied to IBD lacked support.

TCRalpha and TCRbeta cDNA went through nested PCRs of roughly 17 and 9 cycles, two in total. TCRdb re-called the 5' RACE reads and gives one entry per CDR3 protein, without DNA. This repertoire includes hundreds of thousands of distinct CDR3 sequences. Germline CDR1 is SNHLY and CDR2 is FYNNEI. The CDR3 runs to 15 residues. Remarks on this clonotype: No antigen is known for it.

This chain links TRBV2 with TRBJ1-2. The TCR comes from a human donor with ulcerative colitis or Crohn's disease, or a healthy co-twin of an affected twin (not recorded which). The sequenced sample consisted of blood. CDR3 in amino acids: CASSLRAGWGYGYTF. Together with reference TRBV2 and TRBJ1-2, the CDR3 gives the full variable domain: EPEVTQTPSHQVTQMGQEVILRCVPISNHLYFYWYRQILGQKVEFLVSFYNNEISEKSEIFDDQFSVERPDGSNFTLKIRSTKLEDSAMYFCASSLRAGWGYGYTFGSGTRLTVV.